This T cell receptor beta chain was captured by sequencing in a study of blood T cell repertoires in COVID-19. Study in general: Samples of COVID-19 (acute and convalescent) were obtained from the United States, Italy and Spain. T cells, B-cell-depleted T cells, or PBMCs supplied cDNA or gDNA.

In the source study's methods: Estimation of nucleated cell counts was performed using reference gene primer amplification. TCRdb's copy holds only in-frame clones and misses some; the assay was immunoSEQ multiplex PCR. That table furnishes V, J and clone size, whereas the DNA furnished D and trimming. The sample carries 100,000 to 140,000 clones, around 92% recorded once. Trimming removed 0 bases at V and 0 bases at J, with 11 bases between. The CDR3 totals 16 residues. The germline gives CDR1 LNHDA, CDR2 SQIVND (reference sequence). Sequenced sample: peripheral blood. The clonotype comes from a man in his forties with active or convalescent COVID-19. This chain joins TRBV19 and TRBJ1-2; tentatively, D is TRBD1 (5 bases). CDR3 DNA sequence: TGTGCCAGTAGTATAGACCCGACAGCCTCTAACTATGGCTACACCTTC. Translation: CASSIDPTASNYGYTF.